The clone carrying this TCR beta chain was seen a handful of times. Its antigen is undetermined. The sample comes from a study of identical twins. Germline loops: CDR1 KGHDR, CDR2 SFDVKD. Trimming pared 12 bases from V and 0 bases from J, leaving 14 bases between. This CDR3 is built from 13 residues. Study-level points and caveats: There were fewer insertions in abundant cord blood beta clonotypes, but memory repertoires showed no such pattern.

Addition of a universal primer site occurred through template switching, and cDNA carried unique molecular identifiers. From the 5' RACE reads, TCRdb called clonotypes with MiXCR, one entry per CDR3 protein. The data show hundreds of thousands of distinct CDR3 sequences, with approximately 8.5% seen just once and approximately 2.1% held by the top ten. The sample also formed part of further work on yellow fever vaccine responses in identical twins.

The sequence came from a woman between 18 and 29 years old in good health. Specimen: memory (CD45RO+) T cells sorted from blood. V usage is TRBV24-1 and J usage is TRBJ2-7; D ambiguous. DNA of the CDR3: TGTGCCTCAGCTATCACACACTCCTACGAGCAGTACGTC. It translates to CASAITHSYEQYV.